One sample yielded the 23 T cell receptor beta chains listed below, sequenced in a study of spatial heterogeneity in lung cancer. TCRdb itself ran the 5' RACE reads through MiXCR, one entry per CDR3 protein. This table holds tens of thousands of distinct CDR3 sequences, roughly 12% found once. Regarding time point: sample taken at primary tumor resection. Sequences were derived from PBMCs, sampled at surgery. These receptors were obtained from a male donor with early-stage non-small cell lung cancer.

This clonotype was detected a few times. This sequence joins TRBV14 and TRBJ1-1; D is uncertain. Deletions cut 2 bases from V and 4 bases from J, with 2 bases between. There are 11 residues in the CDR3. From germline, CDR1 is SGHDN and CDR2 FVKESK. The CDR3 coding sequence is TGTGCCAGCAGCCAACTCACTGAAGCTTTCTTT. Protein: CASSQLTEAFF. Looking up the rest from reference TRBV14 and TRBJ1-1 gives the full variable domain: EAGVTQFPSHSVIEKGQTVTLRCDPISGHDNLYWYRRVMGKEIKFLLHFVKESKQDESGMPNNRFLAERTGGTYSTLKVQPAELEDSGVYFCASSQLTEAFFGQGTRLTVV.

This chain uses TRBV6-5 with TRBJ2-5, with 13 bases that match TRBD2. The length of the CDR3 is 17 residues. J was trimmed by 5 bases and V by 5 bases; bases with no gene match: 11. In germline, CDR1 is MNHEY, CDR2 SVGAGI. This CDR3 reads CASSTPRLAGGGETQYF. Here the CDR3 DNA reads TGTGCCAGCAGTACGCCCCGACTAGCGGGAGGAGGGGAGACCCAGTACTTC.

As for this clonotype: A much larger clone sits a single nucleotide away, making a read error possible. The genes are TRBV27 and TRBJ2-7, with 7 positions matching TRBD1. Germline values: CDR1 MNHEY, CDR2 SMNVEV (reference sequence). CDR3 length equals 14 residues. With V trimmed by 10 bases and J by 3 bases, 12 bases remained unmatched. The CDR3 reads CANRGSTGYYEQYF. The CDR3 DNA reads TGTGCCAACAGGGGATCGACAGGATACTACGAGCAGTACTTC.

This clonotype was detected ten times or more. The J gene is TRBJ2-3, the V gene TRBV28; possible D gene TRBD1, 6 bases. CDR1 is MDHEN and CDR2 is SYDVKM in the germline V gene. The CDR3 extends over 15 amino acids. With 2 bases removed from V and 1 base from J, the gap between germline ends came to 10 bases. The DNA of the CDR3 is TGTGCCAGCAGTTTACAGGGGTTTCGCACAGATACGCAGTATTTT. This sequence encodes CASSLQGFRTDTQYF. Supplemented by reference TRBV28 and TRBJ2-3, the full variable domain reads DVKVTQSSRYLVKRTGEKVFLECVQDMDHENMFWYRQDPGLGLRLIYFSYDVKMKEKGDIPEGYSVSREKKERFSLILESASTNQTSMYLCASSLQGFRTDTQYFGPGTRLTVL.

This chain joins TRBV28 and TRBJ1-6; 9 bases fit TRBD1. This CDR3 region has 18 residues. The trim removed 6 bases at V and 0 bases at J, leaving 9 bases unmatched. Per germline, CDR1 MDHEN and CDR2 SYDVKM. This CDR3 is CASSSNPGQGSYNSPLHF. The CDR3 DNA sequence: TGTGCCAGCAGCTCCAACCCGGGACAGGGCTCCTATAATTCACCCCTCCACTTT.

The chain links TRBV28 to TRBJ1-4, with 8 bases lining up with TRBD1. V lost 5 bases and J lost 11; bases outside the gene matches: 4. Germline V gives CDR1 MDHEN, CDR2 SYDVKM. The CDR3 sequence is 12 residues long. The CDR3: CASSPRTGKLFF. The CDR3 DNA reads as TGTGCCAGCAGTCCTCGGACAGGGAAACTGTTTTTT.

V is TRBV30 and J is TRBJ1-6; D perhaps matches TRBD1 (5 bases). This CDR3 has 13 residues. Germline values: CDR1 GTSNPN, CDR2 SVGIG (reference sequence). V was trimmed by 2 bases and J by 6 bases, leaving 8 bases between them. DNA for the CDR3: TGTGCCTGGAGTCAGGGTTCTAATTCACCCCTCCACTTT. Translating it yields CAWSQGSNSPLHF.

In this sample, this clonotype turned up many times. V gene TRBV10-1 combines with J gene TRBJ2-3; 10 bases agree with TRBD1. Losses at the gene ends were 5 bases for V and 6 bases for J; bases not matched to a gene: 8. The CDR3 is 15 residues long. CDR1 is WNHNN and CDR2 is SYGVQD in the germline V gene (reference sequence). The CDR3 sequence is CASSRRQGALDTQYF. In nucleotides, the CDR3 is TGCGCCAGCAGTAGACGACAGGGGGCTTTGGATACGCAGTATTTT.

This clonotype appeared a few times. The J gene is TRBJ1-1, the V gene TRBV18; 7 bases agree with TRBD1. V shed 1 base, J shed 4 bases, and the junction held 3 bases outside the gene matches. In germline, CDR1 is KGHSH, CDR2 LQKENI. The length of the CDR3 is 14 residues. The CDR3 is CASSPRQGGTEAFF. CDR3 coding DNA: TGTGCCAGCTCACCACGACAGGGAGGCACTGAAGCTTTCTTT. Complete variable domain (other parts from reference TRBV18 and TRBJ1-1): NAGVMQNPRHLVRRRGQEARLRCSPMKGHSHVYWYRQLPEEGLKFMVYLQKENIIDESGMPKERFSAEFPKEGPSILRIQQVVRGDSAAYFCASSPRQGGTEAFFGQGTRLTVV.

The CDR3 nucleotides read TGTGCCAGCAGCGTAGCGGCCAGCGGGGGGGAGCAGTACTTC. It translates to CASSVAASGGEQYF. The chain couples TRBV9 to TRBJ2-7, with TRBD2 identical over 9 bases. After removal of 0 bases from V and 7 bases from J, the junction contained 5 bases not matched to a gene. The CDR3 spans 14 residues. Germline V gene sequence: CDR1 SGDLS, CDR2 YYNGEE.

This clonotype was seen only a few times. The gene calls are TRBV5-4 and TRBJ2-3; 11 bases map to TRBD2. CDR3 length equals 17 residues. V was clipped by 0 bases and J by 4 bases; unmatched bases: 7. Germline CDR1 SGHNT, CDR2 YYREEE (reference sequence). CDR3 residues: CASSLDLTSGSADTQYF. CDR3 nucleotides: TGTGCCAGCAGCTTGGACCTCACTAGCGGGAGTGCAGATACGCAGTATTTT.

The chain carries TRBV9 and TRBJ2-3; either TRBD1 or TRBD2 may fit D (5 bases each). Germline loops: CDR1 SGDLS, CDR2 YYNGEE. This CDR3 is 16 amino acids long. V lost 4 bases and J lost 6, with 21 bases in between. CDR3 sequence (DNA): TGTGCCAGCAGCCCAACGGGACCCCCCTGGGGGGATACGCAGTATTTT. It translates to CASSPTGPPWGDTQYF.

The chain has TRBV12-3 or TRBV12-4 and TRBJ2-1, with 7 bases lining up with TRBD2. The CDR3 sequence is 13 residues long. The trim removed 3 bases at V and 8 bases at J, leaving 4 bases unmatched. In DNA form, the CDR3 reads TGTGCCAGCAGTTTCTCTGCGGGGGATGAGCAGTTCTTC. This gives the protein CASSFSAGDEQFF.

This clonotype was picked up many times. The V call is TRBV24-1, the J call TRBJ2-3; D is perhaps TRBD1 or TRBD2 (6 bases each). In germline, CDR1 is KGHDR, CDR2 SFDVKD. The CDR3 totals 13 residues. V was clipped by 6 bases and J by 6 bases, with 12 bases between them. CDR3 region: CATSPQGRDTQYF. The DNA of the CDR3 is TGTGCCACCAGTCCGCAGGGGAGGGATACGCAGTATTTT.

The rearrangement uses TRBV3-2 and TRBJ2-3; the table's D call, TRBD2, was not checked against the DNA. TRBV3-2 is assigned pseudogene status. CDR3 length: 19 amino acids. The CDR3 sequence is CASSQDRTSGSAAEDTQYF. In DNA form, the CDR3 reads TGTGCCAGCAGCCAAGATAGGACTAGCGGGAGCGCGGCTGAAGATACGCAGTATTTT.

This chain connects TRBV5-1 to TRBJ2-3; D might be TRBD1 (5 bases). With 4 bases removed from V and 1 base from J, the gap between germline ends came to 13 bases. Per germline, CDR1 SGHRS and CDR2 YFSETQ. The CDR3 has 15 residues. The CDR3 DNA reads as TGCGCCAGCAGCCCAGACAGCCTTGGCACAGATACGCAGTATTTT. It codes for CASSPDSLGTDTQYF.

CDR3 sequence (DNA): TGTGCCTGGAGTGTAAAACGTTCAGGCAATCAGCCCCAGCATTTT. The encoded protein is CAWSVKRSGNQPQHF. The chain is built from TRBV30 and TRBJ1-5; D not certain. The CDR3 has 15 amino acids. Per the germline V gene, CDR1 is GTSNPN and CDR2 is SVGIG (reference sequence). Deletions cut 0 bases from V and 2 bases from J, with 11 bases between.

This clonotype turned up a few times. V gene TRBV29-1 combines with J gene TRBJ2-1; 8 bases agree with TRBD2. Germline CDR1 SQVTM, CDR2 ANQGSEA. The CDR3 covers 14 residues. V was pared by 4 bases and J by 10 bases, with 12 bases of the junction left unmatched. This chain's CDR3 is CSVGYAGGAREQFF. CDR3 nucleotides: TGCAGCGTTGGTTATGCCGGGGGGGCTCGGGAGCAGTTCTTC.

This clonotype was observed a few times. The chain carries TRBV28 and TRBJ2-7; 9 bases fit TRBD1. Germline assignment: CDR1 MDHEN and CDR2 SYDVKM. With 6 bases clipped from V and 2 bases from J, the junction kept 8 bases outside the gene matches. This CDR3 region has 15 residues. CDR3 sequence reads: CASSSDRGEPYEQYF. DNA of the CDR3: TGTGCCAGCAGCTCCGACAGGGGGGAACCCTACGAGCAGTACTTC.

The chain has TRBV12-3 or TRBV12-4 and TRBJ1-2; TRBD1 matches 7 bases. Unmatched junction bases numbered 7, after V lost 7 bases and J lost 2 bases. This CDR3 spans 14 amino acids. The CDR3 protein is CASKGEGQNYGYTF. The CDR3 DNA follows: TGTGCCAGCAAAGGGGAGGGACAGAACTATGGCTACACCTTC.

This clonotype came up a few times. The J gene is TRBJ1-1, the V gene TRBV28; 7 bases are a match to TRBD1. This CDR3 is 14 amino acids long. The ends lost 2 bases at V and 3 bases at J; junction bases unmatched: 3. The germline CDR1 and CDR2 sequences are MDHEN and SYDVKM. CDR3 coding DNA: TGTGCCAGCAGTTTAACAGGGGTATACACTGAAGCTTTCTTT. This gives the protein CASSLTGVYTEAFF.

The chain links TRBV7-2 to TRBJ2-5; maybe TRBD2 (6 bases). V shed 1 base and J shed 5 bases, with 14 bases lying between them. The CDR3 extends over 15 amino acids. Per the germline V gene, CDR1 is SGHTA and CDR2 is FQGNSA. CDR3 in DNA: TGTGCCAGCAGCTTAGTGGTCAGGACTATGGAGACCCAGTACTTC. It is translated as CASSLVVRTMETQYF.

This clonotype has more than one count but fewer than ten. The rearrangement links TRBV12-3 or TRBV12-4 to TRBJ1-5, with unresolved D. The CDR3 consists of 13 residues. V shed 8 bases and J shed 2 bases, with 10 bases lying between them. The CDR3 region has the DNA TGTGCCAGCCTCTATAGTGGCAATCAGCCCCAGCATTTT. This sequence encodes CASLYSGNQPQHF.